This T cell receptor (beta chain) was captured by sequencing in a study of cytomegalovirus exposure and HLA in healthy donors. TCRdb's copy holds only in-frame clones and misses some; the assay was immunoSEQ multiplex PCR. Counted here are 100,000 to 150,000 clones, roughly nine tenths occurring once; the ten biggest clones make up approximately 1.2%. The TCR was taken from a woman aged 18 to 35 in good health and CMV-seronegative. The sequencing sample was made of PBMCs.

DNA of the CDR3: TGTGCCAGCAGTTATCGGGATCATAGCGGCTACACCTTC. This translates into CASSYRDHSGYTF. This chain joins TRBV6-5 and TRBJ1-2, with D unresolved. The CDR3 contains 13 residues. Germline CDR1 is MNHEY and CDR2 is SVGAGI. The ends were cut back, 3 bases at V and 8 bases at J, with 13 bases in the middle.